The entry below describes one T cell receptor (beta chain). What it recognizes is unknown. Only in-frame clones appear in the TCRdb table, and some are missing; sequencing was by immunoSEQ multiplex PCR. The repertoire consists of 9,500 to 12,000 clones, with 84% occurring once and the leading ten covering about 9.2%. These data come from a study of OX40 agonist ivuxolimab in advanced cancers. Study findings and constraints: Expanded clones tended on average to be more numerous among CD8+ T cells than CD4+. The antigens recognized by the expanded peripheral T cells, that is their antigen specificity, were not determined. Dose levels from 0.1 to 3.0 mg/kg saw CD4+ and CD8+ blood T cells expand clonally by week 6.

Anyone with autoimmune disease history or systemic immunosuppression was excluded. Sample: CD4+ or CD8+ T cells sorted from blood, taken in a trial of the OX40 agonist ivuxolimab. The TCR sequence derives from an adult with an advanced solid tumor such as melanoma, head and neck, liver or kidney cancer.

The CDR3 here is CASSFGGTDTQYF. CDR3 in DNA: TGTGCCAGCAGCTTTGGGGGCACAGATACGCAGTATTTT. The gene calls are TRBV7-9 and TRBJ2-3; no reliable D call. The CDR3 length is 13 residues. Per germline, CDR1 SEHNR and CDR2 FQNEAQ (reference sequence). V dropped 3 bases and J dropped 1 base, with 5 bases sitting between them.